Each of the 12 T cell receptor beta chains below was sequenced from the same sample in a study of CD4+ T cells in melanoma. TCRdb's copy holds only in-frame clones and misses some; the assay was immunoSEQ multiplex PCR. The top ten clones hold under 5.5% of a sample with 55,000 or so clones, 55% to 75% of them seen once. The sequenced sample was tumor tissue. Every receptor here comes from a human donor with melanoma.

This clone has a handful of counts. The chain recombines TRBV30 with TRBJ2-7, with D maybe TRBD2 (6 bases). CDR3 length: 11 amino acids. Germline V gene lookup returns CDR1 GTSNPN and CDR2 SVGIG (reference sequence). V lost 3 bases, J lost 4 bases, and 7 bases lay in between. The CDR3 coding sequence is TGTGCCTGGAGGGGGGGTTACGAGCAGTACTTC. This translates into CAWRGGYEQYF.

This chain connects TRBV7-2 to TRBJ2-5; a weak D match, TRBD1 (5 bases). V dropped 5 bases and J dropped 2 bases, with 12 bases sitting between them. CDR1 is SGHTA, CDR2 FQGNSA, per germline. CDR3 length: 14 residues. The CDR3 DNA reads as TGTGCCAGCAGCAGCCGCAGGGTGCAAGAGACCCAGTACTTC. Translation gives CASSSRRVQETQYF.

The chain links TRBV6-1 to TRBJ2-7, with D perhaps matching TRBD1 (6 bases). Germline V gene lookup returns CDR1 MNHNS and CDR2 SASEGT. Trimming cost V 3 bases and J 6 bases, with 9 bases left between them. The CDR3 spans 12 residues. The CDR3 is CASSDSRGEQYF. The DNA for the CDR3 is TGTGCCAGCAGTGATTCCAGGGGCGAGCAGTACTTC.

This clone was counted between two and nine times. This chain uses TRBV4-1 with TRBJ2-7, with D unresolved. CDR1 MGHRA and CDR2 YSYEKL come from the germline V gene. V lost 1 base, J lost 3 bases, and 13 bases lay in between. The CDR3 has 15 amino acids. CDR3 bases: TGCGCCAGCAGCCAAGGACCCGGCGACGACTACGAGCAGTACTTC. Translating gives CASSQGPGDDYEQYF.

The table lists this clone with a few counts. This chain uses TRBV5-1 with TRBJ1-1, with D possibly matching TRBD1 (5 bases). The V end lost 4 bases, the J end lost 4 bases, and 14 bases lay between the germline ends. The germline CDR1 and CDR2 sequences are SGHRS and YFSETQ. The CDR3 totals 14 residues. The CDR3 coding sequence is TGCGCCAGCAGCCCGGAAGGGGTTGGCACTGAAGCTTTCTTT. This codes for CASSPEGVGTEAFF.

The V and J genes are TRBV19 and TRBJ2-1, with a possible D match to TRBD2 (5 bases). This CDR3 has 15 residues. The V end lost 3 bases, the J end lost 2 bases, and 11 bases lay between the germline ends. Germline CDR1 reads LNHDA; CDR2 reads SQIVND (reference sequence). CDR3 nucleotide sequence: TGTGCCAGTAGTATTCAGAGCGGACCCTACAATGAGCAGTTCTTC. This gives the protein CASSIQSGPYNEQFF.

The V gene is TRBV4-3, the J gene TRBJ1-2; D is unresolved. V was cut by 0 bases and J by 1 base, with 12 bases left in between. Germline V lookup: CDR1 LGHNA, CDR2 YSLEER. The CDR3 extends over 16 amino acids. CDR3 amino acids: CASSQEPRTVNYGYTF. The CDR3, as DNA: TGCGCCAGCAGCCAAGAGCCGCGGACCGTTAACTATGGCTACACCTTC.

A few counts support this clone. The chain has TRBV6-5 and TRBJ2-5, with unresolved D. Trimming shortened V by 2 bases and J by 3 bases, and 10 bases separated the two germline ends. This CDR3 contains 14 residues. Per germline, CDR1 MNHEY and CDR2 SVGAGI. The CDR3, as DNA: TGTGCCAGCAGTTACGGCGGCGGAGAAGAGACCCAGTACTTC. Translation: CASSYGGGEETQYF.

This chain connects TRBV7-9 to TRBJ1-1, with a possible D match to TRBD1 (6 bases). The CDR3 is 12 residues long. CDR1 and CDR2 from the germline V gene are SEHNR and FQNEAQ (reference sequence). Trimming took 3 bases from V and 8 from J, leaving 10 bases between them. CDR3 coding DNA: TGTGCCAGCAGCTTTGGGGGGCTCGAAGCTTTCTTT. Translating it yields CASSFGGLEAFF.

V is TRBV27 and J is TRBJ1-1; the match to TRBD1 covers 10 bases. This CDR3 has 16 amino acids. The germline V gene has CDR1 MNHEY and CDR2 SMNVEV (reference sequence). With 6 bases clipped from V and 8 bases from J, the junction kept 15 bases outside the gene matches. In DNA form, the CDR3 reads TGTGCCAGCAGCTCCGGGACAGGGGATTCACGGTGGGAAGCTTTCTTT. It yields the protein CASSSGTGDSRWEAFF.

V usage is TRBV6-6 and J usage is TRBJ1-5; TRBD1 aligns across 7 bases. J lost 1 base, V lost 4 bases, and 7 bases had no gene match. CDR3 size: 16 residues. From germline, CDR1 is MNHNY and CDR2 SVGAGI (reference sequence). CDR3 sequence: CASSSQDRVSNQPQHF. Here the CDR3 DNA reads TGTGCCAGCAGTTCCCAAGACAGGGTAAGCAATCAGCCCCAGCATTTT.

The rearrangement uses TRBV4-1 and TRBJ1-4; D remains ambiguous. This CDR3 region has 16 residues. Germline values: CDR1 MGHRA, CDR2 YSYEKL. V was pared by 1 base and J by 7 bases, with 16 bases between. In DNA, the CDR3 is TGCGCCAGCAGCCAAGGGGCCGGGAGACTGGGTGAAAAACTGTTTTTT. Its translation: CASSQGAGRLGEKLFF.